This TCR beta chain was documented in a study of Tregs in tolerant kidney transplant recipients (dated by TCRdb to the late 2010s). Broadly, across the study: Before combined kidney and bone marrow transplantation, this study identified donor-specific regulatory T cells using TCRbeta sequencing and then followed those same cells after transplant. TCRbeta repertoire sequencing was used in a few healthy controls to compare several methods for expanding Tregs specific for an allogeneic donor.

Genomic DNA was extracted from sorted cells with the QIAGEN DNeasy Blood and Tissue Kit for TCRbeta CDR3 sequencing. High-throughput TCRbeta CDR3 sequencing was carried out commercially through immunoSEQ, with PCR amplification with bias correction and internal controls included. In the authors' own workflow: Unique productive TCRbeta sequences were defined by CDR3 nucleotide sequence where primers matched, and otherwise by CDR3 amino acid sequence together with Vbeta and Jbeta genes. Sorting error was corrected by removing sequences shared between sorted populations at a frequency ratio of 2:1 or less, and the remaining shared sequences were assigned to the higher population. Sequences were defined as donor-reactive when expanded at least 5-fold in CFSE-low cells versus unstimulated cells and present at a frequency of at least 0.01% in CFSE-low cells. Repertoire divergence was quantified by Jensen-Shannon divergence calculated from the top 100 TCRbeta sequences ranked by frequency. For samples with multiple sequencing runs, sorting error was corrected in each run separately before the runs were combined. TCRdb retrieved this table from immuneACCESS and kept in-frame rearrangements only. Not all clones are present; in checked studies, unresolved V genes account for under half, and no reason is known for the remainder. The V and J calls and clone size are taken from that table; D and trimming were inferred from the DNA. For this sample there are hundreds of thousands of clones; about 80% appear just once. Around 0.6% of the sample rests with the top ten.

Details on this clone: No cognate antigen has been identified for it. The input lacks base qualities; no much larger clone sits a single base away.

The full study reports these points: The most biologically relevant and donor-specific TCRbeta repertoire appeared to be identified by expanding Tregs with activated donor B cells. Because only a small number of patients were included, the study had limitations, and the results will need to be validated in larger populations as well as under other immunosuppression protocols. Biological reproducibility was not examined directly, but technical replication error appeared to be minimal.

Thawed PBMCs were FACS-sorted into unstimulated Tregs (CD4+CD25+CD127-), CD4+ non-Tregs (CD4+CD25-), CD4 cells and CD8 cells. Blood from healthy controls was obtained either as purchased buffy coats or from healthy volunteers. Healthy control blood was processed by Ficoll density gradient to PBMCs and cryopreserved; patient PBMCs were collected before and after transplant. Including the terminal cysteine and phenylalanine, the CDR3 comprises 15 residues. The entry retains the CDR3 DNA only, 45 bases that are in frame from base 1. Sequences were obtained from CD4+ T cells from blood. The sequence came from a human donor in good health. The V and J genes are TRBV21-1 and TRBJ1-2. TRBV21-1 is marked as a pseudogene. The CDR3 protein sequence reads: CASSNRGPGVYGYTF. The sequenced DNA: TGTGCCAGCAGCAACCGGGGCCCCGGGGTCTATGGCTACACCTTC.